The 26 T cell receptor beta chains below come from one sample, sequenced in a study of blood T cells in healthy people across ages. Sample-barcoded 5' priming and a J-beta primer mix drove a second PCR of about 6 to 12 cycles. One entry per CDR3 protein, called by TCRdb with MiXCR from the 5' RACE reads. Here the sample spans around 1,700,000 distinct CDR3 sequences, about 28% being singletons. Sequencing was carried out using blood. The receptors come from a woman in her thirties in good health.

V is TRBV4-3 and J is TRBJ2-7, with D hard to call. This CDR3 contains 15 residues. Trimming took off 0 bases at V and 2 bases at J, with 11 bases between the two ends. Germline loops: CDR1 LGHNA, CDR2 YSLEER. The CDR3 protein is CASSQDPAFTYEQYF. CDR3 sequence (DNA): TGCGCCAGCAGCCAAGATCCTGCTTTCACCTACGAGCAGTACTTC.

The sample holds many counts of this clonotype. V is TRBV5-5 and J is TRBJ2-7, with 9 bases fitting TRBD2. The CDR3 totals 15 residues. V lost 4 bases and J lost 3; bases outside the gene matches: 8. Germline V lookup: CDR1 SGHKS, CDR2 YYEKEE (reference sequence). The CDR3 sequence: CASSPIGSGGYEQYF. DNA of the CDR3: TGTGCCAGCAGCCCGATTGGTAGCGGGGGCTACGAGCAGTACTTC.

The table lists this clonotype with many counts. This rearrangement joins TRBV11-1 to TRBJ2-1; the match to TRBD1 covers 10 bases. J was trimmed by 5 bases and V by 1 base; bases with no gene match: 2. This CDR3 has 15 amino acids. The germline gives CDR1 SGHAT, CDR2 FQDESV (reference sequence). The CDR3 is CASSLGTGGHNEQFF. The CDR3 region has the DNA TGTGCCAGCAGCTTAGGGACAGGGGGGCACAATGAGCAGTTCTTC.

The CDR3 is CAISDPGFPQETQYF. DNA of the CDR3: TGTGCCATCAGTGACCCAGGGTTCCCTCAAGAGACCCAGTACTTC. The rearrangement uses TRBV10-3 and TRBJ2-5; D perhaps matches TRBD1 (5 bases). V lost 3 bases and J 2 bases, leaving 13 bases between the germline ends. Germline CDR1 reads ENHRY; CDR2 reads SYGVKD. The CDR3 has 15 amino acids.

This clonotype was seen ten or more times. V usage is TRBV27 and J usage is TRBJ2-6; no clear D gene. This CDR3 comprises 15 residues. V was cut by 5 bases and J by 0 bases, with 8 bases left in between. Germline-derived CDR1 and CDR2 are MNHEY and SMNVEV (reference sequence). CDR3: CASSIFPSGANVLTF. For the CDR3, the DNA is TGTGCCAGCAGTATCTTCCCCTCTGGGGCCAACGTCCTGACTTTC. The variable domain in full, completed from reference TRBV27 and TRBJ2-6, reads EAQVTQNPRYLITVTGKKLTVTCSQNMNHEYMSWYRQDPGLGLRQIYYSMNVEVTDKGDVPEGYKVSRKEKRNFPLILESPSPNQTSLYFCASSIFPSGANVLTFGAGSRLTVL.

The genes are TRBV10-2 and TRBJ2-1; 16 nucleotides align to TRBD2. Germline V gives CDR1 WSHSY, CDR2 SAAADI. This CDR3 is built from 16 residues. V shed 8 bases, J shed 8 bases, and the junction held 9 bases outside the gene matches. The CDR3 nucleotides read TGCGCCAGCCGGGGACTAGCGGGAGGGCGAGGGGATGAGCAGTTCTTC. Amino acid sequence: CASRGLAGGRGDEQFF.

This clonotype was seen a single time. The CDR3 bases are TGTGCCAGCAGTTTCGCCCGGGACAGGGGGCTCTCGAACACTGAAGCTTTCTTT. This codes for CASSFARDRGLSNTEAFF. V and J are TRBV27 and TRBJ1-1, with 12 bases that match TRBD1. The V gene end was trimmed by 3 bases and the J gene end by 1 base; junction bases not matched to a gene: 9. Germline V gene lookup returns CDR1 MNHEY and CDR2 SMNVEV (reference sequence). The CDR3 has 18 residues.

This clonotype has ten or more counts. This CDR3 is CASRVTEANYGYTF. For the CDR3, the DNA is TGTGCCAGCAGAGTCACAGAAGCTAACTATGGCTACACCTTC. The chain combines TRBV12-3 or TRBV12-4 with TRBJ1-2; D unclear. V lost 6 bases, J lost 0 bases, and 11 bases lay in between. The CDR3 extends over 14 amino acids.

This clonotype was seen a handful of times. The CDR3 region is CASSFRRLEQETQYF. The CDR3 bases are TGTGCCAGCAGTTTTAGAAGGCTAGAACAAGAGACCCAGTACTTC. The chain is built from TRBV12-3 or TRBV12-4 and TRBJ2-5, with D hard to call. The CDR3 contains 15 residues. V dropped 3 bases and J dropped 2 bases, with 13 bases sitting between them.

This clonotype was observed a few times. CDR3 sequence (DNA): TGCGCCACCGCCGGGACAGGGGCAGATACGCAGTATTTT. Amino acid sequence: CATAGTGADTQYF. The chain combines TRBV5-1 with TRBJ2-3; TRBD1 agrees at 10 bases. The V segment lost 9 bases and the J segment 4 bases; nucleotides outside the gene matches: 5. CDR1 and CDR2 from the germline V gene are SGHRS and YFSETQ. The CDR3 has 13 amino acids.

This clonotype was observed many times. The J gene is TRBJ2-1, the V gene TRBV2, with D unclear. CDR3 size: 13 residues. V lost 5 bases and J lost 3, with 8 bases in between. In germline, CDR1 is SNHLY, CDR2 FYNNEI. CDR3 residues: CASSRLYYNEQFF. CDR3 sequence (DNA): TGTGCCAGCAGTCGACTTTACTACAATGAGCAGTTCTTC.

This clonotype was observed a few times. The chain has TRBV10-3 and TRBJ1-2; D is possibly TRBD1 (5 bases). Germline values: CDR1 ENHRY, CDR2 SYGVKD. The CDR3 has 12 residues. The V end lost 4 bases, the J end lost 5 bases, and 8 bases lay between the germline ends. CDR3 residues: CAISGQGYGYTF. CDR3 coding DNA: TGTGCCATCAGTGGGCAGGGTTATGGCTACACCTTC.

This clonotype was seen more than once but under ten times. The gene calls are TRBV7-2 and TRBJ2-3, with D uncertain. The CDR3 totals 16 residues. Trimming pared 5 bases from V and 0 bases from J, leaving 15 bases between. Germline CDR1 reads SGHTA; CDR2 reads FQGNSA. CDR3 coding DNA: TGTGCCAGCAGCCAGACCGGGCTTACTAGCACAGATACGCAGTATTTT. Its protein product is CASSQTGLTSTDTQYF.

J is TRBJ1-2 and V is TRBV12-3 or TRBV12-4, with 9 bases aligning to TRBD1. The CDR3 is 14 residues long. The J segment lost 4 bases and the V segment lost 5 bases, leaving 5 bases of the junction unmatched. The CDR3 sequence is CASSRQGGVYGYTF. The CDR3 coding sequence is TGTGCCAGCAGTCGACAGGGGGGGGTCTATGGCTACACCTTC.

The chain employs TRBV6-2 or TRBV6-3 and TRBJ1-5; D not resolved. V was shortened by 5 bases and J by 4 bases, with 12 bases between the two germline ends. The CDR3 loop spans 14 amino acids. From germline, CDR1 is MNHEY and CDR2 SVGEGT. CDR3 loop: CASSTRRQNQPQHF. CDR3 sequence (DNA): TGTGCCAGCAGTACCCGACGACAAAATCAGCCCCAGCATTTT.

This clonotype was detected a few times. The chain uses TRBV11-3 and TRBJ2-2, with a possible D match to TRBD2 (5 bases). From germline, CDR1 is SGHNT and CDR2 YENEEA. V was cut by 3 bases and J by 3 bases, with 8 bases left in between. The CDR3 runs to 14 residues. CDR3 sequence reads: CASSFGADTGELFF. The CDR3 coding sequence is TGTGCCAGCAGCTTCGGAGCGGACACCGGGGAGCTGTTTTTT.

The CDR3 DNA follows: TGTGCCAGCTGCGCTTTGGGACAGGGGGCGTGGGATGAGCAGTTCTTC. This encodes CASCALGQGAWDEQFF. The chain is built from TRBV7-8 and TRBJ2-1, with 12 bases fitting TRBD1. Looked up from germline, CDR1 is SGHVS and CDR2 is FQNEAQ. V lost 8 bases and J lost 8; bases outside the gene matches: 13. The CDR3 sequence is 16 residues long.

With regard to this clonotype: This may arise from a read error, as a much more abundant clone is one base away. The CDR3 nucleotides read TGCAGCGTTGAAGCCCGACAGATCACAGATACGCGGTATTTT. Translation gives CSVEARQITDTRYF. The chain has TRBV29-1 and TRBJ2-3, with D perhaps matching TRBD1 (5 bases). Germline values: CDR1 SQVTM, CDR2 ANQGSEA. The CDR3 is made up of 14 amino acids.

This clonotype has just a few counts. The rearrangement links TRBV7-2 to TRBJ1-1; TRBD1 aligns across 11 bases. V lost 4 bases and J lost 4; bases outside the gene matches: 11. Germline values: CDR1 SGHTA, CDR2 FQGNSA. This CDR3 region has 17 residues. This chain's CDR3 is CASSSRRTGGSRTEAFF. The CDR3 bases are TGTGCCAGCAGCTCCCGTCGGACAGGGGGCAGTCGCACTGAAGCTTTCTTT.

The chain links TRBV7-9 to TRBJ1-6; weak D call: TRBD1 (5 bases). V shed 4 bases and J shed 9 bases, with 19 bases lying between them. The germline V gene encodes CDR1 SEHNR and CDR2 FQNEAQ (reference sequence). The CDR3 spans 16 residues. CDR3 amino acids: CASSSYPGGYSSPLHF. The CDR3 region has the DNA TGTGCCAGCAGCTCATACCCTGGGGGTTACAGTTCACCCCTCCACTTT. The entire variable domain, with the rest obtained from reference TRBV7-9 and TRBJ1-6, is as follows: DTGVSQNPRHKITKRGQNVTFRCDPISEHNRLYWYRQTLGQGPEFLTYFQNEAQLEKSRLLSDRFSAERPKGSFSTLEIQRTEQGDSAMYLCASSSYPGGYSSPLHFGNGTRLTVT.

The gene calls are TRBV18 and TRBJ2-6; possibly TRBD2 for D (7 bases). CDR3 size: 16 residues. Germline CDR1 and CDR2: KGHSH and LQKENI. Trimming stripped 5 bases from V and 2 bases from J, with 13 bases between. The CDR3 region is CASSNPGGAGANVLTF. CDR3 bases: TGTGCCAGCTCAAACCCGGGGGGCGCTGGGGCCAACGTCCTGACTTTC.

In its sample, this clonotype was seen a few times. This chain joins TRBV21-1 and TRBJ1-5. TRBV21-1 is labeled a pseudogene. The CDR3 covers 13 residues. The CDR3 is CASSKSFNQPQHF. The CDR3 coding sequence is TGTGCCAGCAGCAAATCGTTTAATCAGCCCCAGCATTTT.

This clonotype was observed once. The CDR3 nucleotides are TGTGCCAGCAGCCAGAGGGGACAGGTTTTGTACAATGAGCAGTTCTTC. Encoded protein: CASSQRGQVLYNEQFF. V and J are TRBV11-2 and TRBJ2-1, with TRBD1 identical over 8 bases. The CDR3 loop spans 16 amino acids. V was clipped by 5 bases and J by 4 bases; unmatched bases: 10. The V gene's germline CDR1 is SGHAT and CDR2 FQNNGV.

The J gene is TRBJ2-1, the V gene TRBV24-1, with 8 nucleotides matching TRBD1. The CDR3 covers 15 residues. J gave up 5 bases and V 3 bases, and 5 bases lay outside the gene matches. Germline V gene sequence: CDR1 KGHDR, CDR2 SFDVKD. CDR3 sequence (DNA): TGTGCCACCAGTGATGGGACAGGCGGTAACAATGAGCAGTTCTTC. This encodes CATSDGTGGNNEQFF.

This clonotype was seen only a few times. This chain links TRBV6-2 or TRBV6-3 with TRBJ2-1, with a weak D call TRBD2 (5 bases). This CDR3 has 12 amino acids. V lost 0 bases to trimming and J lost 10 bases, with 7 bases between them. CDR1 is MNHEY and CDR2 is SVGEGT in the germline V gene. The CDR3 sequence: CASSYSLAEQFF. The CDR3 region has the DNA TGTGCCAGCAGTTACTCCCTAGCCGAGCAGTTCTTC.

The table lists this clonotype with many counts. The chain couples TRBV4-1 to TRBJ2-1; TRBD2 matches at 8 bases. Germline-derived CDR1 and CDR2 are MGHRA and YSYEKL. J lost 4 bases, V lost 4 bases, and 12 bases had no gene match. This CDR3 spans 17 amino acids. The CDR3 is CASSPSRGTSGYNEQFF. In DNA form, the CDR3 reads TGCGCCAGCAGCCCGTCCCGAGGTACTAGCGGATACAATGAGCAGTTCTTC.